This T cell receptor (beta chain) was documented in a study of human T cells and chemical hapten exposure. On the study more broadly: Across its roughly 25 weeks, the study gave patients weekly diphenylcyclopropenone doses to the scalp. TCR yields differed between samples (mainly from small differences in pooled library volume).

Turning to this clonotype: As yet, its antigen is unknown.

TCRdb itself ran the RACE reads through MiXCR, one entry per CDR3 protein. This sample has roughly 100,000 distinct CDR3 sequences, with approximately 10% found just once. Indicated time point: pre-sensitization, week 0. Sample treatment: therapeutic diphenylcyclopropenone sensitization with weekly scalp DPC. Study observations and caveats: Expanded TCRs grouped into significantly more large CDR3 similarity clusters than controls produced. Having alopecia, donors may respond immunologically unlike healthy people.

After removal of 6 bases from V and 4 bases from J, the junction contained 8 bases not matched to a gene. CDR1 and CDR2 from the germline V gene are SNHLY and FYNNEI. The CDR3 runs 16 residues. This chain links TRBV2 with TRBJ2-5, with 13 bases lining up with TRBD2. The receptor was isolated from a woman aged 55-75 years with alopecia areata. Some clones in this sample may be carry-over from other donors' samples. The input for sequencing was whole blood, taken in connection with sensitization to the hapten diphenylcyclopropenone (DPC). In DNA form, the CDR3 reads TGTGCCAGCAGGGAAACTAGCGGGGGGGCCGGAGAGACCCAGTACTTC. This codes for CASRETSGGAGETQYF.